This paragraph reports one TCR beta chain. Clones were sequenced by immunoSEQ multiplex PCR, and TCRdb holds only the in-frame ones, with some missing. Of under 100,000 clones listed, roughly 96% are singletons. The data originate from a study of cytomegalovirus exposure and HLA in healthy donors. J gave up 8 bases and V 4 bases, and 8 bases lay outside the gene matches. CDR3 length: 14 residues. Germline V gives CDR1 LGHNA, CDR2 YSLEER. V and J are TRBV4-3 and TRBJ2-4; 7 positions match TRBD2. Material: PBMCs. This clonotype was obtained from a woman aged 18-30 years in good health and CMV-seronegative. CDR3 DNA: TGCGCCAGCAGCCCCCAGACCACTAGCGACATTCAGTACTTC. Its protein product is CASSPQTTSDIQYF.